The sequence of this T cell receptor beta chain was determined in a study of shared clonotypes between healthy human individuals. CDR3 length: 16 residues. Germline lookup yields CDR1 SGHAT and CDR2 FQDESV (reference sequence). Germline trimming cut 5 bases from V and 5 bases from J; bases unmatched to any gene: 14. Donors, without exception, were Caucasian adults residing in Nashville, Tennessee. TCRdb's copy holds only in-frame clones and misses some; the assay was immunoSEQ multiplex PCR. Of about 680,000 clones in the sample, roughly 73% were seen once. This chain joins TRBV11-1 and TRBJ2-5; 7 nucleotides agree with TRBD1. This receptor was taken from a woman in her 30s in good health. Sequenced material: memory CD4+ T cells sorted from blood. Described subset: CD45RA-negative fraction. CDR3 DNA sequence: TGTGCCAGCAGCGATTGGTTTGGGACAGCGGCGGAGACCCAGTACTTC. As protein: CASSDWFGTAAETQYF.